The clone carrying this TCR beta chain was counted only a few times. Its antigen is undetermined. This sample's TCRbeta library carried unique molecular identifier barcodes. MiXCR was run by TCRdb on the PCR reads, yielding one entry per CDR3 protein. The sample yields some 600,000 distinct CDR3 sequences, around 13% seen once. The CDR3 runs to 12 residues. Germline CDR1 DFQATT, CDR2 SNEGSKA (reference sequence). V was pared by 3 bases and J by 4 bases, with 10 bases between. This sample is drawn from a study of T-cell reconstitution after alpha-beta-depleted transplantation in children. Study results and limitations: Surviving thymic progenitors and recipient T cells were the source of high TCRbeta diversity at day 60 in some patients.

This TCR came from a male patient aged 10 to 17 who had a stem cell transplant for acute myeloid leukemia, so the T cells may come from the graft donor. V gene TRBV20-1 combines with J gene TRBJ2-7; perhaps TRBD2 as D (5 bases). This material consisted of PBMCs, mostly from graft donor cells, taken 360 days after TCRalphabeta/CD19-depleted stem cell transplant. The CDR3 reads CSASPAAYEQYF. The CDR3 DNA sequence: TGCAGTGCTAGCCCAGCGGCTTACGAGCAGTACTTC.